This entry lists 21 T cell receptor beta chains sequenced from one sample in a study of graft-versus-host responses after intestinal transplantation. Assay: immunoSEQ multiplex PCR; the TCRdb copy retains only in-frame clones and omits some. The data contain 85,000 to 100,000 clones, 85% to 95% of them singletons. These receptors have no identified antigens. The material sequenced was unstimulated CD8+ T cells sorted from spleen or lymph node cells, taken before transplant. Every receptor here comes from a human donor who was the organ donor for an intestinal transplant.

The CDR3 region is CASSFEAGGSYEQYF. CDR3 nucleotides: TGTGCCAGCAGCTTTGAGGCGGGGGGCTCCTACGAGCAGTACTTC. The rearrangement links TRBV5-4 to TRBJ2-7, with TRBD2 matching over 8 bases. The length of the CDR3 is 15 residues. Trimming removed 2 bases from V and 0 bases from J; junction bases left unmatched: 4. CDR1 is SGHNT and CDR2 is YYREEE in the germline V gene (reference sequence).

This rearrangement joins TRBV6-5 to TRBJ2-1, with 11 positions matching TRBD2. The CDR3 extends over 15 amino acids. Trimming took 5 bases from V and 4 from J; bases not matched to a gene: 4. The germline V gene has CDR1 MNHEY and CDR2 SVGAGI. The CDR3 DNA is TGTGCCAGCAGTCCCGGGACTAGCGGATACAATGAGCAGTTCTTC. Amino acids: CASSPGTSGYNEQFF.

The CDR3 DNA reads as TGTGCCAGCAGCCAAATTCGGGGTTTGTACGAGCAGTACTTC. Translated: CASSQIRGLYEQYF. The chain joins TRBV11-2 to TRBJ2-7, with TRBD2 as a possible D gene (5 bases). The CDR3 extends over 14 amino acids. Deletions cut 5 bases from V and 4 bases from J, with 15 bases between. Per germline, CDR1 SGHAT and CDR2 FQNNGV.

The chain uses TRBV30 and TRBJ1-2; a possible D gene is TRBD1 (6 bases). The CDR3 covers 17 residues. CDR1 and CDR2 (germline): GTSNPN, SVGIG (reference sequence). Trimming removed 1 base at V and 2 bases at J, with 20 bases between. The DNA of the CDR3 is TGTGCCTGGAGTGCTCCCCCATGGGGGCTCGAGAACTATGGCTACACCTTC. Translation gives CAWSAPPWGLENYGYTF.

The V call is TRBV10-3, the J call TRBJ2-1, with 8 nucleotides matching TRBD1. Germline V gene sequence: CDR1 ENHRY, CDR2 SYGVKD. After removal of 3 bases from V and 5 bases from J, the junction contained 15 bases not matched to a gene. This CDR3 contains 18 residues. CDR3 DNA sequence: TGTGCCATCAGTGAACAGGGGGTCAGTATTGGGGGCAACAATGAGCAGTTCTTC. Its protein product is CAISEQGVSIGGNNEQFF.

J is TRBJ2-7 and V is TRBV7-6; TRBD2 is a possible D gene (6 bases). Germline values: CDR1 SGHVS, CDR2 FNYEAQ. CDR3 length: 15 residues. Trimming pared 6 bases from V and 5 bases from J, leaving 20 bases between. This CDR3 is CASRRLAAPGNEQYF. The DNA for the CDR3 is TGTGCCAGCAGGAGATTAGCGGCGCCTGGAAACGAGCAGTACTTC.

This chain uses TRBV9 with TRBJ2-3; TRBD1 might be the D (6 bases). The germline CDR1 and CDR2 sequences are SGDLS and YYNGEE. The V and J ends lost 4 bases and 6 bases respectively, with 21 bases between them. There are 16 residues in the CDR3. The CDR3 sequence: CASSLFPDSTSDTQYF. The CDR3, as DNA: TGTGCCAGCAGCCTATTTCCGGACAGTACAAGCGATACGCAGTATTTT.

This sequence joins TRBV13 and TRBJ2-1; 14 bases are shared with TRBD2. CDR1 PRHDT and CDR2 FYEKMQ come from the germline V gene (reference sequence). V was pared by 5 bases and J by 10 bases, with 10 bases of the junction left unmatched. This CDR3 comprises 16 residues. CDR3 sequence reads: CASSPEGLAGVREQFF. CDR3 bases: TGTGCCAGCAGCCCCGAGGGACTAGCGGGAGTGAGGGAGCAGTTCTTC.

The chain employs TRBV9 and TRBJ2-3, with D possibly TRBD2 on 7 matching bases. The CDR3 runs 14 residues. Between the trimmed V and J ends, which lost 0 bases and 6 bases, there was a span of 11 bases. Germline CDR1 and CDR2: SGDLS and YYNGEE. As DNA, the CDR3 is TGTGCCAGCAGCGTAGATCGGGGGGCCGATACGCAGTATTTT. Its translation: CASSVDRGADTQYF.

The chain carries TRBV28 and TRBJ1-2; 7 nucleotides line up with TRBD1. The CDR3 spans 16 residues. V gave up 2 bases and J gave up 2 bases; unmatched junction bases: 8. CDR1 is MDHEN, CDR2 SYDVKM, per germline. The CDR3 region has the DNA TGTGCCAGCAGTTTAGACAGGGAGAACTCCAACTATGGCTACACCTTC. It codes for CASSLDRENSNYGYTF.

In its sample, this clone was seen once. The chain joins TRBV15 to TRBJ2-4, with TRBD1 matching over 8 bases. The CDR3 length is 15 residues. V gave up 3 bases and J gave up 6 bases; unmatched junction bases: 7. Germline V CDR1 and CDR2: LNHNV, YYDKDF (reference sequence). CDR3 sequence: CATSRGRTGINIQYF. In DNA, the CDR3 is TGTGCCACCAGCAGGGGTAGGACAGGGATAAACATTCAGTACTTC.

The rearrangement joins TRBV6-4 to TRBJ2-5; 9 bases are shared with TRBD2. V lost 5 bases, J lost 5 bases, and 6 bases stayed unmatched. The CDR3 covers 14 residues. The germline V gene encodes CDR1 MRHNA and CDR2 SNTAGT. CDR3 sequence: CASSPIAGAETQYF. DNA of the CDR3: TGTGCCAGCAGTCCTATAGCGGGGGCTGAGACCCAGTACTTC.

This clone has more than one count but fewer than ten. The chain uses TRBV4-1 and TRBJ1-1, with TRBD1 identical over 10 bases. In germline, CDR1 is MGHRA, CDR2 YSYEKL. V lost 0 bases, J lost 4 bases, and 8 bases stayed unmatched. The CDR3 contains 17 residues. CDR3 region: CASSQEGGTGDGTEAFF. Written as DNA, the CDR3 is TGCGCCAGCAGCCAAGAGGGTGGGACAGGGGACGGCACTGAAGCTTTCTTT.

This chain links TRBV12-5 with TRBJ1-1, with unresolved D. The CDR3 contains 14 residues. V was trimmed by 6 bases and J by 6 bases, leaving 17 bases between them. Germline values: CDR1 LGHNT, CDR2 FRNRAP. The CDR3 reads CASGKPREAAEAFF. CDR3 nucleotide sequence: TGTGCTAGTGGGAAACCCCGTGAGGCAGCTGAAGCTTTCTTT.

The chain carries TRBV30 and TRBJ2-7, with 8 bases fitting TRBD1. The CDR3 sequence is 14 residues long. Germline trimming cut 7 bases from V and 2 bases from J; bases unmatched to any gene: 10. The germline V gene encodes CDR1 GTSNPN and CDR2 SVGIG (reference sequence). In nucleotides, the CDR3 is TGTGCCTCAAAGCCACGGGACAGGCCCTACGAGCAGTACTTC. Translated: CASKPRDRPYEQYF.

This rearrangement joins TRBV27 to TRBJ2-5, with D perhaps TRBD1 (6 bases). Germline V gene lookup returns CDR1 MNHEY and CDR2 SMNVEV (reference sequence). The germline V and J ends were trimmed by 7 bases and 0 bases, with 12 bases remaining between them. The length of the CDR3 is 14 residues. The CDR3 here is CASKNDRYQETQYF. Written as DNA, the CDR3 is TGTGCCAGCAAGAATGACAGGTACCAAGAGACCCAGTACTTC.

This chain joins TRBV6-4 and TRBJ2-1, with TRBD2 matching over 7 bases. J lost 4 bases, V lost 6 bases, and 9 bases had no gene match. Germline V gene sequence: CDR1 MRHNA, CDR2 SNTAGT. The CDR3 totals 15 residues. This chain's CDR3 is CASSVYLGGYNEQFF. The CDR3 DNA sequence: TGTGCCAGCAGCGTATACCTCGGGGGGTACAATGAGCAGTTCTTC.

This clone came up once. J is TRBJ2-7 and V is TRBV5-4; D might be TRBD1 (5 bases). The CDR3 extends over 13 amino acids. The germline V gene encodes CDR1 SGHNT and CDR2 YYREEE (reference sequence). Trimming cost V 2 bases and J 4 bases, with 10 bases left between them. The CDR3 sequence: CASSFSRGYEQYF. CDR3 sequence (DNA): TGTGCCAGCAGCTTTTCTAGGGGTTACGAGCAGTACTTC.

The rearrangement links TRBV4-1 to TRBJ2-7; 12 nucleotides line up with TRBD2. The J segment lost 4 bases and the V segment lost 4 bases, leaving 8 bases of the junction unmatched. Germline CDR1 MGHRA, CDR2 YSYEKL. The CDR3 totals 16 residues. CDR3 residues: CASSRRTSGKFYEQYF. For the CDR3, the DNA is TGCGCCAGCAGCCGCCGGACTAGCGGGAAATTTTACGAGCAGTACTTC.

CDR3 coding DNA: TGTGCCAGCAGCTTAGGCCTCGGGACAGATCTTAGCAATCAGCCCCAGCATTTT. Amino acids: CASSLGLGTDLSNQPQHF. The chain recombines TRBV13 with TRBJ1-5; 7 bases match TRBD1. Germline V gives CDR1 PRHDT, CDR2 FYEKMQ (reference sequence). CDR3 length: 18 residues. V shed 0 bases and J 0 bases; nucleotides not matched to a gene: 8.

The chain recombines TRBV11-2 with TRBJ1-1; D is ambiguous. Trimming cost V 0 bases and J 2 bases, with 13 bases left between them. This CDR3 is built from 16 residues. In germline, CDR1 is SGHAT, CDR2 FQNNGV. The CDR3 region has the DNA TGTGCCAGCAGCTTAGATGTCGAGATGGTCAACACTGAAGCTTTCTTT. Its translation is CASSLDVEMVNTEAFF. The variable domain in full, completed from reference TRBV11-2 and TRBJ1-1, reads EAGVAQSPRYKIIEKRQSVAFWCNPISGHATLYWYQQILGQGPKLLIQFQNNGVVDDSQLPKDRFSAERLKGVDSTLKIQPAKLEDSAVYLCASSLDVEMVNTEAFFGQGTRLTVV.